Each of the 10 T cell receptor beta chains below was sequenced from the same sample in a study of T-cell memory formation after mild COVID-19. Each CDR3 protein is one row after TCRdb ran MiXCR on the 5' RACE reads. The table has almost 550,000 distinct CDR3 sequences, roughly 20% seen once. Input material: PBMCs or a T cell subset sorted from them (not recorded which). These receptors were collected from an adult woman who had mild COVID-19 (a few samples of this study predate the infection). Cell type and time point are not known.

This clonotype has just a few counts. The genes are TRBV20-1 and TRBJ2-3; D might be TRBD2 (6 bases). This CDR3 comprises 15 residues. Trimming removed 1 base from V and 3 bases from J, with 14 bases in between. The germline gives CDR1 DFQATT, CDR2 SNEGSKA (reference sequence). The CDR3 coding sequence is TGCAGTGCTAGAGTTGGGGGGAGAGGGACAGATACGCAGTATTTT. Translated, it gives CSARVGGRGTDTQYF.

The V and J genes are TRBV6-1 and TRBJ2-5; possible D gene TRBD2, 5 bases. V lost 7 bases and J lost 2, with 17 bases in between. The CDR3 is 15 amino acids. Germline V lookup: CDR1 MNHNS, CDR2 SASEGT. The CDR3 region has the DNA TGTGCCAGCATCGGCCTAGGGCGGGTACAAGAGACCCAGTACTTC. Protein sequence: CASIGLGRVQETQYF.

This clonotype was recorded a few times. The chain carries TRBV7-9 and TRBJ1-1; a weak D match, TRBD1 (6 bases). CDR1 is SEHNR and CDR2 is FQNEAQ in the germline V gene (reference sequence). The germline V and J ends were trimmed by 4 bases and 11 bases, with 14 bases remaining between them. CDR3 length: 12 amino acids. CDR3: CASSSDSLRAFF. DNA of the CDR3: TGTGCCAGCAGCTCGGACAGTCTTCGGGCTTTCTTT.

The chain carries TRBV19 and TRBJ2-2; D is tentatively TRBD1 or TRBD2 (6 bases each). Germline V gene sequence: CDR1 LNHDA, CDR2 SQIVND (reference sequence). This CDR3 has 14 residues. The V end was cut by 7 bases, the J end by 3 bases, with 12 bases between. The CDR3 region has the DNA TGTGCCAGTAAACGGGGGCCGGACACCGGGGAGCTGTTTTTT. Residues: CASKRGPDTGELFF. Variable domain in full (rest from reference TRBV19 and TRBJ2-2): DGGITQSPKYLFRKEGQNVTLSCEQNLNHDAMYWYRQDPGQGLRLIYYSQIVNDFQKGDIAEGYSVSREKKESFPLTVTSAQKNPTAFYLCASKRGPDTGELFFGEGSRLTVL.

A few counts support this clonotype. The rearrangement joins TRBV18 to TRBJ2-7; 7 nucleotides match TRBD1. The V and J ends lost 3 bases and 0 bases, in that order; junction bases with no gene match: 14. The CDR3 totals 18 residues. Germline CDR1 reads KGHSH; CDR2 reads LQKENI. The DNA for the CDR3 is TGTGCCAGCTCACCTTCTTCCCGACAGGGCGCTTACTCCTACGAGCAGTACTTC. It codes for CASSPSSRQGAYSYEQYF.

The sample holds a few counts of this clonotype. J is TRBJ2-3 and V is TRBV3-1; the D gene could be TRBD1 or TRBD2 (5 bases each). Trimming took off 4 bases at V and 6 bases at J, with 17 bases between the two ends. Germline CDR1 reads LGHDT; CDR2 reads YNNKEL (reference sequence). The CDR3 length is 15 residues. Here the CDR3 reads CASSPADSGGDTQYF. As DNA, the CDR3 is TGTGCCAGCAGCCCCGCCGACAGCGGTGGGGATACGCAGTATTTT.

The J gene is TRBJ2-3, the V gene TRBV7-2, with 9 positions matching TRBD2. The CDR3 runs 17 residues. Germline V gene sequence: CDR1 SGHTA, CDR2 FQGNSA. V lost 4 bases and J lost 8; bases outside the gene matches: 16. The CDR3 protein is CASSSYSLAGAASTQYF. CDR3 DNA: TGTGCCAGCAGCTCCTACTCTTTAGCGGGAGCCGCCTCTACGCAGTATTTT.

J is TRBJ1-6 and V is TRBV5-6, with TRBD1 identical over 8 bases. This CDR3 has 17 residues. Losses at the gene ends were 0 bases for V and 0 bases for J; bases not matched to a gene: 2. Germline V gene data show CDR1 as SGHDT and CDR2 as YYEEEE. CDR3 bases: TGTGCCAGCAGCTTGGGGGACAGGAGCTCCTATAATTCACCCCTCCACTTT. This codes for CASSLGDRSSYNSPLHF.

The sample holds a few counts of this clonotype. V is TRBV3-1 and J is TRBJ1-6, with D perhaps matching TRBD1 (5 bases). This CDR3 comprises 14 residues. The V gene lost 1 base and the J gene lost 10 bases, with 11 bases spanning the gap. Per the germline V gene, CDR1 is LGHDT and CDR2 is YNNKEL (reference sequence). The CDR3 DNA sequence: TGTGCCAGCAGCCAAGTCTCAGGGCAATCACCCCTCCACTTT. It is translated as CASSQVSGQSPLHF.

This clonotype was observed a few times. The rearrangement joins TRBV3-1 to TRBJ1-2; D not resolved. Trimming took off 6 bases at V and 8 bases at J, with 16 bases between the two ends. The CDR3 length is 13 residues. Germline V CDR1 and CDR2: LGHDT, YNNKEL (reference sequence). This CDR3 reads CASSRGSSWGYTF. In DNA form, the CDR3 reads TGTGCCAGCAGTCGCGGGAGTTCTTGGGGCTACACCTTC.